The sequence of this T cell receptor (beta chain) was determined in a study of Ad26.COV2.S vaccination and SARS-CoV-2 variants. Treatment reported: about 20 received Ad26.COV2.S at low or high dose, single or two shots; 5 received placebo; per-sample allocation not given. Sampling was done on day 63 after the first vaccine or placebo injection. Data came from immunoSEQ multiplex PCR; TCRdb stores just in-frame clones and leaves some out. The sample holds roughly 500,000 clones, 89% seen once. Between the trimmed V and J ends, which lost 1 base and 2 bases, there was a span of 11 bases. The germline gives CDR1 LNHNV, CDR2 YYDKDF (reference sequence). This CDR3 spans 15 amino acids.

The sample was peripheral blood, taken in a trial of Ad26.COV2.S vaccine versus placebo. This chain links TRBV15 with TRBJ2-5; D tentatively reads TRBD1 or TRBD2 (5 bases each). The clonotype originates from a person between 18 and 59 years old who received the Ad26.COV2.S COVID-19 vaccine or a placebo. The CDR3 DNA reads as TGTGCCACCAGCAGAGTCGGGGCAGGACAAGAGACCCAGTACTTC. Amino acid sequence: CATSRVGAGQETQYF.